This T cell receptor (beta chain) was observed in a study of graft-versus-host responses after intestinal transplantation. The overall study: Each recipient received anti-thymocyte globulin induction, then tacrolimus and steroids for about 3 years. Findings of the study overall: Clonal ratios of graft-versus-host to host-versus-graft in allografts were high for patients exhibiting graft-donor T cell macrochimerism. Marrow from the recipient contained GvH clones, some of which had appeared first in ileum or blood.

The V gene's germline CDR1 is SGDLS and CDR2 YYNGEE. This CDR3 is built from 15 residues. Between the trimmed V and J ends, which lost 0 bases and 2 bases, there was a span of 10 bases. As regards this clone: No antigen is known for it.

Profiling relied on immunoSEQ multiplex PCR, and the TCRdb table lists in-frame clones only, not all of them. Of 80,000 to 85,000 clones in the sample, about nine tenths were seen once. Material: unstimulated CD4+ T cells sorted from spleen or lymph node cells, obtained before intestinal transplant. The chain combines TRBV9 with TRBJ2-3, with a tentative D call TRBD1 (6 bases). This TCR was sampled from a human donor who received an intestinal transplant. For the CDR3, the DNA is TGTGCCAGCAGCGTAGGGACAGTCAACACAGATACGCAGTATTTT. It codes for CASSVGTVNTDTQYF.